This T cell receptor beta chain is from a study of cytomegalovirus exposure and HLA in healthy donors. On the study more broadly: A later analysis reported the 100 to 150 validation repertoires used the same platform as the roughly 700 first-cohort repertoires.

The donors were members of the validation cohort, which comprised approximately 120 subjects and was separate from the first cohort of 666 subjects. The V gene lost 4 bases and the J gene lost 1 base, with 13 bases spanning the gap. The CDR3 is made up of 15 amino acids. Germline loops: CDR1 MNHNY, CDR2 SVGAGI (reference sequence). This table comes from immunoSEQ multiplex PCR, and its TCRdb copy is limited to in-frame clones, with some not included. The sample records some 130,000 clones, approximately 84% being singletons. Sequencing used PBMCs. This clonotype was sampled from a man aged 25-40 years in good health and CMV-seropositive. The chain joins TRBV6-6 to TRBJ1-1; possibly TRBD1 for D (6 bases). CDR3 in DNA: TGTGCCAGCAGTTCCGCCGGGACAAAGAACACTGAAGCTTTCTTT. The encoded protein is CASSSAGTKNTEAFF.